Listed below are T cell receptor beta chains from one sample, sequenced in a study of T cells in Graves' hyperthyroidism and ophthalmopathy. MiXCR, applied by TCRdb to the multiplex PCR reads, yields one record per CDR3 protein. This table holds 620,000 or so distinct CDR3 sequences, roughly 14% found once. The sequencing input was blood. The receptors derive from a woman between 50 and 59 years old with Graves' ophthalmopathy. The CDR3 runs from the conserved cysteine through the conserved F or W. The order of the fields is J gene, V gene, D gene, clone size, CDR3 DNA, CDR3 protein. A D gene is named only where the DNA matches it firmly. Size tells how often a clone was seen (once, few, many) or the class of an expanded clone, and some rows leave it out.

J gene: TRBJ1-6
V gene: TRBV28
D gene: NA
clone size: NA
CDR3 DNA: TGTGCCAGCAGTTTAGTTCCCGCGCTCGGGTCACCCCTCCACTTT
CDR3 protein: CASSLVPALGSPLHF

J gene: TRBJ2-7
V gene: TRBV6-2/TRBV6-3
D gene: NA
clone size: many
CDR3 DNA: TGTGCCAGCAGTTACGGGACTTCCTCCTACGAGCAGTACTTC
CDR3 protein: CASSYGTSSYEQYF

J gene: TRBJ2-7
V gene: TRBV6-2/TRBV6-3
D gene: NA
clone size: many
CDR3 DNA: TGTGCCAGCAGTTACGGGTCGGACAACAAGGCCCAGGGCGAGCAGTACTTC
CDR3 protein: CASSYGSDNKAQGEQYF

J gene: TRBJ2-7
V gene: TRBV2
D gene: NA
clone size: many
CDR3 DNA: TGTGCCAGCAGACAGGGTCCTCCCCACACCTACGAGCAGTACTTC
CDR3 protein: CASRQGPPHTYEQYF

J gene: TRBJ2-2
V gene: TRBV6-2/TRBV6-3
D gene: NA
clone size: many
CDR3 DNA: TGTGCCAGCAGTTTTCGTGCCGCCGTTACCGGGGAGCTGTTTTTT
CDR3 protein: CASSFRAAVTGELFF

J gene: TRBJ2-3
V gene: TRBV9
D gene: TRBD2
clone size: NA
CDR3 DNA: TGTGCCAGCAGCCTACAGGGACTAGCGGGCACAGATACGCAGTATTTT
CDR3 protein: CASSLQGLAGTDTQYF

J gene: TRBJ1-1
V gene: TRBV19
D gene: TRBD1
clone size: NA
CDR3 DNA: TGTGCCAGTATTCGGACAGGGGGCACTGAAGCTTTCTTT
CDR3 protein: CASIRTGGTEAFF

J gene: TRBJ1-5
V gene: TRBV7-9
D gene: NA
clone size: many
CDR3 DNA: TGTGCCAGCAGCTTAGGCAGGTTTAGCAATCAGCCCCAGCATTTT
CDR3 protein: CASSLGRFSNQPQHF

J gene: TRBJ2-7
V gene: TRBV7-9
D gene: NA
clone size: many
CDR3 DNA: TGTGCCAGCAGCTTAGCAGGAGATGAGCAGTACTTC
CDR3 protein: CASSLAGDEQYF

J gene: TRBJ2-1
V gene: TRBV29-1
D gene: TRBD2
clone size: many
CDR3 DNA: TGCAGCGTTGTATCTAGCGGGAATTTTAATGAGCAGTTCTTC
CDR3 protein: CSVVSSGNFNEQFF

J gene: TRBJ1-4
V gene: TRBV28
D gene: NA
clone size: many
CDR3 DNA: TGTGCCAGCAGTTTGTTAGTCGCGACTAATGAAAAACTGTTTTTT
CDR3 protein: CASSLLVATNEKLFF

J gene: TRBJ1-5
V gene: TRBV7-3
D gene: TRBD1
clone size: NA
CDR3 DNA: TGCGCCAGCAGCCAATTCAGGGGGCCTCAGCCCCAGCATTTT
CDR3 protein: CASSQFRGPQPQHF

J gene: TRBJ2-1
V gene: TRBV20-1
D gene: TRBD2
clone size: many
CDR3 DNA: TGCAGTGCTAGAGATTTTCGCGGGAGGGCCCTTGCGGAGCAGTTCTTC
CDR3 protein: CSARDFRGRALAEQFF

J gene: TRBJ2-7
V gene: TRBV28
D gene: TRBD1
clone size: many
CDR3 DNA: TGTGCCAGCACCCCGACAGGGAGCCCCTACGAGCAGTACTTC
CDR3 protein: CASTPTGSPYEQYF

J gene: TRBJ2-3
V gene: TRBV28
D gene: NA
clone size: few
CDR3 DNA: TGTGCCAGCAGTCCCCAGATTGTAGCGCAGTATTTT
CDR3 protein: CASSPQIVAQYF

J gene: TRBJ1-6
V gene: TRBV30
D gene: NA
clone size: many
CDR3 DNA: TGTGCCTGGAGTTTGGGTTCACCCCTCCACTTT
CDR3 protein: CAWSLGSPLHF

J gene: TRBJ1-5
V gene: TRBV6-1
D gene: TRBD1
clone size: many
CDR3 DNA: TGTGCCAGCATACGACAGGGCCCAAGCAATCAGCCCCAGCATTTT
CDR3 protein: CASIRQGPSNQPQHF

J gene: TRBJ1-1
V gene: TRBV27
D gene: NA
clone size: many
CDR3 DNA: TGTGCCAGCAGTTTAGAGGCTTCCAGGGTCTACACTGAAGCTTTCTTT
CDR3 protein: CASSLEASRVYTEAFF

J gene: TRBJ2-7
V gene: TRBV20-1
D gene: NA
clone size: NA
CDR3 DNA: TGCAGTGCTAGAGATGTCGAGACTCTCTCCTACGAGCAGTACTTC
CDR3 protein: CSARDVETLSYEQYF

J gene: TRBJ2-3
V gene: TRBV24-1
D gene: NA
clone size: few
CDR3 DNA: TGTGCCACCAGTGACCTCGGGGGGACAGGCACAAATACGCAGTATTTT
CDR3 protein: CATSDLGGTGTNTQYF

J gene: TRBJ1-5
V gene: TRBV6-1
D gene: NA
clone size: NA
CDR3 DNA: TGTGCCAGCAGGCGGGACATTAGCAATCAGCCCCAGCATTTT
CDR3 protein: CASRRDISNQPQHF

J gene: TRBJ2-3
V gene: TRBV15
D gene: TRBD2
clone size: NA
CDR3 DNA: TGTGCCACCAGCCAGGCGGGAGGAAACACAGATACGCAGTATTTT
CDR3 protein: CATSQAGGNTDTQYF

J gene: TRBJ2-1
V gene: TRBV24-1
D gene: NA
clone size: few
CDR3 DNA: TGTGCCACCAGTGATTTGCAGGAAGGGCAGGGGTTCAATGAGCAGTTCTTC
CDR3 protein: CATSDLQEGQGFNEQFF

J gene: TRBJ2-1
V gene: TRBV9
D gene: TRBD2
clone size: NA
CDR3 DNA: TGTGCCAGCAGCTCTCGTTTGGGACTAGCCTCCTACAATGAGCAGTTCTTC
CDR3 protein: CASSSRLGLASYNEQFF

J gene: TRBJ2-7
V gene: TRBV3-1
D gene: NA
clone size: NA
CDR3 DNA: TGTGCCAGCAGCCAATTCGCGACCGTCGCCCCCTACGAGCAGTACTTC
CDR3 protein: CASSQFATVAPYEQYF

J gene: TRBJ2-7
V gene: TRBV28
D gene: NA
clone size: few
CDR3 DNA: TGTGCCAGCAGTTTGATAGACACATCCTACGAGCAGTACTTC
CDR3 protein: CASSLIDTSYEQYF

J gene: TRBJ1-2
V gene: TRBV7-9
D gene: NA
clone size: many
CDR3 DNA: TGTGCCAGCGGGAAAAGGGGGGGCTATGGCTACACCTTC
CDR3 protein: CASGKRGGYGYTF

J gene: TRBJ2-2
V gene: TRBV12-3/TRBV12-4
D gene: TRBD2
clone size: many
CDR3 DNA: TGTGCCAGCAGTTTTAGCCGGGGACTAGCGGGAAACACCGGGGAGCTGTTTTTT
CDR3 protein: CASSFSRGLAGNTGELFF

J gene: TRBJ1-1
V gene: TRBV28
D gene: NA
clone size: many
CDR3 DNA: TGTGCCAGCAGTACGGACACCCTGAGCACTGAAGCTTTCTTT
CDR3 protein: CASSTDTLSTEAFF

J gene: TRBJ2-5
V gene: TRBV6-1
D gene: TRBD2
clone size: few
CDR3 DNA: TGTGCCAGCAGTAAGGGACTAGCTGTGGAGACCCAGTACTTC
CDR3 protein: CASSKGLAVETQYF

J gene: TRBJ1-6
V gene: TRBV7-8
D gene: NA
clone size: NA
CDR3 DNA: TGTGCCAGCAGCTTAGCCGAACAGGGACTAGGATCACCCCTCCACTTT
CDR3 protein: CASSLAEQGLGSPLHF

J gene: TRBJ2-3
V gene: TRBV24-1
D gene: NA
clone size: few
CDR3 DNA: TGTGCCACCAGTGATTTTCGACTAGGAGACACGCAGTATTTT
CDR3 protein: CATSDFRLGDTQYF

J gene: TRBJ2-5
V gene: TRBV6-2/TRBV6-3
D gene: NA
clone size: many
CDR3 DNA: TGTGCCAGCAGTTACAGCCAAGAGACCCAGTACTTC
CDR3 protein: CASSYSQETQYF

J gene: TRBJ2-3
V gene: TRBV27
D gene: NA
clone size: few
CDR3 DNA: TGTGCCAGCAGCTCCGAGATCCCGGTTACGCAGTATTTT
CDR3 protein: CASSSEIPVTQYF

J gene: TRBJ2-5
V gene: TRBV11-3
D gene: NA
clone size: many
CDR3 DNA: TGTGCCAGCAGCTTATTGGCGGGGGCAGAGACCCAGTACTTC
CDR3 protein: CASSLLAGAETQYF

J gene: TRBJ1-5
V gene: TRBV10-3
D gene: NA
clone size: few
CDR3 DNA: TGTGCCATCAGTGAGTCTGCGGGGTTGGGGAACCAGCCCCAGCATTTT
CDR3 protein: CAISESAGLGNQPQHF

J gene: TRBJ2-3
V gene: TRBV4-2
D gene: NA
clone size: NA
CDR3 DNA: TGTGCCAGCAGCCAAGCAGGGTCAGCGCGAGATACGCAGTATTTT
CDR3 protein: CASSQAGSARDTQYF

J gene: TRBJ1-1
V gene: TRBV2
D gene: NA
clone size: many
CDR3 DNA: TGTGCCAGCACCCGAGTGGTAGGGCAACCCGAAGCTTTCTTT
CDR3 protein: CASTRVVGQPEAFF

J gene: TRBJ2-1
V gene: TRBV20-1
D gene: NA
clone size: many
CDR3 DNA: TGCAGTGCTAGAGATAGGGGGACAGAGCAGTTCTTC
CDR3 protein: CSARDRGTEQFF

J gene: TRBJ1-2
V gene: TRBV18
D gene: NA
clone size: many
CDR3 DNA: TGTGCCAGCTCACCATCAGGGGCTCGGGACCCTTATGGCTACACCTTC
CDR3 protein: CASSPSGARDPYGYTF

J gene: TRBJ2-1
V gene: TRBV5-5
D gene: NA
clone size: NA
CDR3 DNA: TGTGCCAGCATCCCGGGAGCCAATGAGCAGTTCTTC
CDR3 protein: CASIPGANEQFF

J gene: TRBJ2-7
V gene: TRBV15
D gene: TRBD1
clone size: many
CDR3 DNA: TGTGCCACCAGCACGACGACAGGGGCGAGCGACGAGCAGTACTTC
CDR3 protein: CATSTTTGASDEQYF

J gene: TRBJ1-1
V gene: TRBV12-3/TRBV12-4
D gene: NA
clone size: many
CDR3 DNA: TGTGCCAGCAGTTTTCCCGGGGGTGGGGGGGAATTTAACACTGAAGCTTTCTTT
CDR3 protein: CASSFPGGGGEFNTEAFF

J gene: TRBJ1-4
V gene: TRBV20-1
D gene: TRBD1
clone size: many
CDR3 DNA: TGCAGTGCTAGTACCCAAAACAGGGGGAGGGAAAAACTGTTTTTT
CDR3 protein: CSASTQNRGREKLFF

J gene: TRBJ2-1
V gene: TRBV28
D gene: NA
clone size: few
CDR3 DNA: TGTGCCAGCAGTTCGGACTTTCCTCAGTTCTTC
CDR3 protein: CASSSDFPQFF

J gene: TRBJ2-3
V gene: TRBV5-1
D gene: TRBD2
clone size: many
CDR3 DNA: TGCGCCAGCAGCCCTCGACTAGCGGGACGAGATACGCAGTATTTT
CDR3 protein: CASSPRLAGRDTQYF

J gene: TRBJ1-5
V gene: TRBV11-1
D gene: NA
clone size: many
CDR3 DNA: TGTGCCAGCAGCCCCAGTCTGAGGGAAGGCAATCAGCCCCAGCATTTT
CDR3 protein: CASSPSLREGNQPQHF

J gene: TRBJ1-1
V gene: TRBV9
D gene: NA
clone size: few
CDR3 DNA: TGTGCCAGCAGCGTAGTTGGAGGTCTGAACACTGAAGCTTTCTTT
CDR3 protein: CASSVVGGLNTEAFF

J gene: TRBJ1-6
V gene: TRBV27
D gene: NA
clone size: few
CDR3 DNA: TGTGCCAGCAGTTTAGTTCAGGGGTCCTATAATTCACCCCTCCACTTT
CDR3 protein: CASSLVQGSYNSPLHF

J gene: TRBJ2-5
V gene: TRBV11-2
D gene: TRBD1
clone size: many
CDR3 DNA: TGTGCCAGCAGCTCCTTCGGGACAGTTAACCAAGAGACCCAGTACTTC
CDR3 protein: CASSSFGTVNQETQYF

J gene: TRBJ1-2
V gene: TRBV12-3/TRBV12-4
D gene: NA
clone size: NA
CDR3 DNA: TGTGCCAGCAGTCCTGGGGTCTCGAGCTACACCTTC
CDR3 protein: CASSPGVSSYTF

J gene: TRBJ1-5
V gene: TRBV28
D gene: NA
clone size: NA
CDR3 DNA: TGTGCCAGCAGTTTATTCTCAGCGAATCAGCCCCAGCATTTT
CDR3 protein: CASSLFSANQPQHF